This section outlines one T cell receptor (beta chain) sequence together with its context. This CDR3 is built from 15 residues. After removal of 6 bases from V and 7 bases from J, the junction contained 12 bases not matched to a gene. The sample is drawn from a study of blood T cells in healthy people across ages. The amount of total RNA extracted per sample was at least 5.5 micrograms. PCR was performed a second time for roughly 6 to 12 cycles using a sample-barcoded 5' primer and a J-beta primer mix. Each CDR3 protein gets one entry after TCRdb re-called the 5' RACE reads with MiXCR. This sample has roughly 830,000 distinct CDR3 sequences, with 60% to 80% found just once.

The chain employs TRBV12-3 or TRBV12-4 and TRBJ2-7; 10 bases line up with TRBD2. This sequence was found in a man aged 30 to 39 in good health. Source material: blood. CDR3 DNA: TGTGCCAGCAGAGGGGCTAGCGGGGGAAACAATGAGCAGTACTTC. Amino acids: CASRGASGGNNEQYF.